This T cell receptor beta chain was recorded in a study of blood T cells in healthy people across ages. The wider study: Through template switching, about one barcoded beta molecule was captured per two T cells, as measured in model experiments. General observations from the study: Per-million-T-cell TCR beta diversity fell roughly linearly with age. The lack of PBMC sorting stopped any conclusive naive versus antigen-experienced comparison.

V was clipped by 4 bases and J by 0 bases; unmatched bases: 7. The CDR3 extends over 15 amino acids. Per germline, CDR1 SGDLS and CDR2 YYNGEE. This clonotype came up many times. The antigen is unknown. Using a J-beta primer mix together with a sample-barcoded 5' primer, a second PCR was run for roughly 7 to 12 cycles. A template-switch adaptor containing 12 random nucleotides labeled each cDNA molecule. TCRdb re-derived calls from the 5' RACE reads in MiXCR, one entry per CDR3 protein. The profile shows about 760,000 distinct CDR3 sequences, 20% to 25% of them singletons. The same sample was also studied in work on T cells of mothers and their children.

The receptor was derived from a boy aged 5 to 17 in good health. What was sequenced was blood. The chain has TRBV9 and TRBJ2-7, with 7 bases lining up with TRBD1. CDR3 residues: CASSLTGTASYEQYF. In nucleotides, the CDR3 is TGTGCCAGCAGCTTGACCGGGACAGCCTCCTACGAGCAGTACTTC.